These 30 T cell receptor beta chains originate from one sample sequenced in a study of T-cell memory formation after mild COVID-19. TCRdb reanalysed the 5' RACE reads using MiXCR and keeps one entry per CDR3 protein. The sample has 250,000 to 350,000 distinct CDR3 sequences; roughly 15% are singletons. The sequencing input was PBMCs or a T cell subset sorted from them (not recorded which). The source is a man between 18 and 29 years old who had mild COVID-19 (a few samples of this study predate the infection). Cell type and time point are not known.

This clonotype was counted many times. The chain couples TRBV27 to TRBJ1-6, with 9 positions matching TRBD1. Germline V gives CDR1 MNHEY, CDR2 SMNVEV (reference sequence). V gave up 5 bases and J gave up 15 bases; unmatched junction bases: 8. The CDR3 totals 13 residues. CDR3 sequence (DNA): TGTGCCAGCAGTCTCGAGACAGGGGGACACCTCCACTTT. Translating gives CASSLETGGHLHF.

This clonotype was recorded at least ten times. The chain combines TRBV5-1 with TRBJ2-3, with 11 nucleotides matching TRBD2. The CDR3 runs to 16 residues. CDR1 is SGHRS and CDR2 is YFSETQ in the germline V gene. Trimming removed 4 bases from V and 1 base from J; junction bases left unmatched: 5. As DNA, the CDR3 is TGCGCCAGCAGCACCCTGACTAGCGGGGGCACAGATACGCAGTATTTT. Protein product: CASSTLTSGGTDTQYF.

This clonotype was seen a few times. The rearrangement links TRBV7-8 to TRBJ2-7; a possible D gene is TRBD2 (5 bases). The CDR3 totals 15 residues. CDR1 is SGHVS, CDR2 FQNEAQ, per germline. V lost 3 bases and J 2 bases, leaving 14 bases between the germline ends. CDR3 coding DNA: TGTGCCAGCAGCTTTCGGCATGAGGGTACCTACGAGCAGTACTTC. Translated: CASSFRHEGTYEQYF.

The CDR3 spells CATSGGRGQPQHF. CDR3 DNA sequence: TGTGCCACCAGTGGAGGCCGGGGGCAGCCCCAGCATTTT. The rearrangement links TRBV24-1 to TRBJ1-5; tentative D call: TRBD1 (5 bases). The V end was cut by 5 bases, the J end by 7 bases, with 11 bases between. This CDR3 region has 13 residues. CDR1 is KGHDR, CDR2 SFDVKD, per germline.

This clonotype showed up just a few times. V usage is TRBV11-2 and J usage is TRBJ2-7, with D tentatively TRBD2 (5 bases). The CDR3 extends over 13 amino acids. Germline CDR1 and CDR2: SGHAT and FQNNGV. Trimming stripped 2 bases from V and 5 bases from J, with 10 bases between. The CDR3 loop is CASSLPSIHEQYF. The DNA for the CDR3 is TGTGCCAGCAGCTTACCTAGCATCCACGAGCAGTACTTC.

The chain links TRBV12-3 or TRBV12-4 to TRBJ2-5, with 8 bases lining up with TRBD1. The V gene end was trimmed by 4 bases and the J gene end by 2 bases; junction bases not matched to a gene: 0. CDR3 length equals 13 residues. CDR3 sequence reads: CASSWTGQETQYF. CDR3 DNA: TGTGCCAGCAGTTGGACAGGGCAAGAGACCCAGTACTTC.

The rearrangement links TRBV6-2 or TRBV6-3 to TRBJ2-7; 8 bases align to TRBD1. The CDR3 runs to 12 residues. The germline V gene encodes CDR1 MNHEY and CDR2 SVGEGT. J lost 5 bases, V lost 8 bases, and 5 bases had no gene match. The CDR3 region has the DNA TGTGCCAGCGGGGACAGGTTAGACGAGCAGTACTTC. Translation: CASGDRLDEQYF.

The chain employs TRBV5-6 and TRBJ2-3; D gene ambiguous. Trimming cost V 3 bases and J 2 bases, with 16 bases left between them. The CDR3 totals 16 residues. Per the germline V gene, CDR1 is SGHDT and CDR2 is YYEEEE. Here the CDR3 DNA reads TGTGCCAGCAGCTCCGACCTTAACCCGGACACAGATACGCAGTATTTT. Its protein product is CASSSDLNPDTDTQYF.

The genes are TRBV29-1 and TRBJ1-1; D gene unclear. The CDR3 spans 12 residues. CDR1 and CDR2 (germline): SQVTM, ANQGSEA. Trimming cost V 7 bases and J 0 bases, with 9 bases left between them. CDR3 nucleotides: TGCAGCGGTCGCCAGATGAACACTGAAGCTTTCTTT. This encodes CSGRQMNTEAFF.

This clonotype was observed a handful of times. This CDR3 reads CSATEAPYGYTF. The DNA of the CDR3 is TGCAGTGCAACGGAGGCCCCCTATGGCTACACCTTC. The V and J genes are TRBV20-1 and TRBJ1-2; no firm D call. V was clipped by 6 bases and J by 4 bases, with 12 bases between them. In germline, CDR1 is DFQATT, CDR2 SNEGSKA (reference sequence). This CDR3 has 12 amino acids.

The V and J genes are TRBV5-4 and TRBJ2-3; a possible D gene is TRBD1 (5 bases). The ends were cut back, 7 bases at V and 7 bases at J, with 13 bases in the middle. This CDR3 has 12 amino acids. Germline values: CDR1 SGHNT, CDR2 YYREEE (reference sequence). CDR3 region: CASGTQGYTQYF. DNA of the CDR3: TGTGCCAGCGGCACGCAGGGATATACGCAGTATTTT.

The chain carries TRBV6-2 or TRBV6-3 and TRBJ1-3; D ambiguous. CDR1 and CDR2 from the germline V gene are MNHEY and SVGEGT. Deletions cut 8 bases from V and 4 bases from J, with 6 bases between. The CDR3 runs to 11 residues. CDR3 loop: CASERGNTIYF. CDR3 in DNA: TGTGCCAGCGAAAGAGGAAACACCATATATTTT.

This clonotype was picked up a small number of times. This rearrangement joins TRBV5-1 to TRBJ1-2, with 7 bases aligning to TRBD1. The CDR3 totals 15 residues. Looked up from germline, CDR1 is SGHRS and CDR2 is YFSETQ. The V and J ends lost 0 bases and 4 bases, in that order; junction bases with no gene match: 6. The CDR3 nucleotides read TGCGCCAGCAGCTTGGACGAACAGGGGCGCTATGGCTACACCTTC. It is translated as CASSLDEQGRYGYTF.

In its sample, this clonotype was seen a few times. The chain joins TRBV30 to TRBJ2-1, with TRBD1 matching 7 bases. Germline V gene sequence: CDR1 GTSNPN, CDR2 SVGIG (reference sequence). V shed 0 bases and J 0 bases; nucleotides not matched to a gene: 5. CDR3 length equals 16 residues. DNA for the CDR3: TGTGCCTGGAGTGTACGCCCAGGGGGCTCCTACAATGAGCAGTTCTTC. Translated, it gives CAWSVRPGGSYNEQFF.

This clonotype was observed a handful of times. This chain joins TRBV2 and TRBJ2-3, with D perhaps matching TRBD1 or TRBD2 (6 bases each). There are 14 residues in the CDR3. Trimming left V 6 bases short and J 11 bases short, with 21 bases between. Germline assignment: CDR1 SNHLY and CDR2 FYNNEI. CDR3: CASRPRGPVSKQYF. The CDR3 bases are TGTGCCAGCAGACCTCGGGGGCCAGTTAGTAAGCAGTATTTT.

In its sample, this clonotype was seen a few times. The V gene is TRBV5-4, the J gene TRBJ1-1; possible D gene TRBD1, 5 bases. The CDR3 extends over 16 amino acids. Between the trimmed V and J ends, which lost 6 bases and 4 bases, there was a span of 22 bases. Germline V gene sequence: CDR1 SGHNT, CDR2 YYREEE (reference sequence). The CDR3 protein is CASKRQQAGRSTEAFF. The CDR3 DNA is TGTGCCAGCAAACGGCAGCAGGCAGGGAGGTCCACTGAAGCTTTCTTT.

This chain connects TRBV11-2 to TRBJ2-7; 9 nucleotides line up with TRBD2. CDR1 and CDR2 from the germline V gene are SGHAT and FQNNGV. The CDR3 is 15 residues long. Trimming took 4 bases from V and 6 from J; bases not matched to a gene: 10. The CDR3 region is CASSSLRGGPSEQYV. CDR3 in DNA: TGTGCCAGCAGCTCCCTGCGGGGGGGGCCTTCCGAGCAGTACGTC.

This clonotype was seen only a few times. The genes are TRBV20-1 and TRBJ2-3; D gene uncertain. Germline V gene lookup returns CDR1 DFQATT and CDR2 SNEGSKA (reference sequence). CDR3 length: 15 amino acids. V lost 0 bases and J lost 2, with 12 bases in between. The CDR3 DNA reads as TGCAGTGCTAGAGATCCACTTTACCACACAGATACGCAGTATTTT. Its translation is CSARDPLYHTDTQYF.

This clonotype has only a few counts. CDR3 sequence reads: CASSLVSGGNSPLHF. The CDR3 DNA is TGTGCCAGCAGCTTAGTTTCAGGGGGGAATTCACCCCTCCACTTT. The chain couples TRBV7-2 to TRBJ1-6; TRBD1 aligns across 7 bases. Trimming cost V 1 base and J 7 bases; bases outside gene matches: 4. CDR1 and CDR2 (germline): SGHTA, FQGNSA. The CDR3 is 15 amino acids. Full variable domain (remainder filled in from reference TRBV7-2 and TRBJ1-6): GAGVSQSPSNKVTEKGKDVELRCDPISGHTALYWYRQSLGQGLEFLIYFQGNSAPDKSGLPSDRFSAERTGGSVSTLTIQRTQQEDSAVYLCASSLVSGGNSPLHFGNGTRLTVT.

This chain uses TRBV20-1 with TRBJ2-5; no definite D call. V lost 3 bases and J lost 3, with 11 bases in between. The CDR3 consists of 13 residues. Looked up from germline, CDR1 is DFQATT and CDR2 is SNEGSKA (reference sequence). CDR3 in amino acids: CSASRGGKETQYF. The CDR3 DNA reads TGCAGTGCTAGTCGAGGCGGCAAAGAGACCCAGTACTTC.

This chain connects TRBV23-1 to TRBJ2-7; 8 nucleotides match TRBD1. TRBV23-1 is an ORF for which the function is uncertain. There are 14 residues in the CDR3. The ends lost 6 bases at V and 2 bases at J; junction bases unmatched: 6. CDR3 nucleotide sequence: TGCGCCAGCAGGCCAGGGACAGGAGCCTACGAGCAGTACGTC. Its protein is CASRPGTGAYEQYV.

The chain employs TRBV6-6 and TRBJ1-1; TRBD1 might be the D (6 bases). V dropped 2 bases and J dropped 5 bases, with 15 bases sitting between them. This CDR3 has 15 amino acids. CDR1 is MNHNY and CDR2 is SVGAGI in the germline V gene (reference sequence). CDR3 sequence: CASSYVTGGRTEAFF. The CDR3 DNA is TGTGCCAGCAGTTACGTGACAGGTGGAAGGACTGAAGCTTTCTTT.

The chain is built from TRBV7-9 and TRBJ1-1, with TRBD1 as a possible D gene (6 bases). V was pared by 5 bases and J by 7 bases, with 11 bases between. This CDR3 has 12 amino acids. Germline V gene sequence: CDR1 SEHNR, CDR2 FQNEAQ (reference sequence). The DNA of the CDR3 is TGTGCCAGCAGCCCGACAGGCCATGAAGCTTTCTTT. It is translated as CASSPTGHEAFF. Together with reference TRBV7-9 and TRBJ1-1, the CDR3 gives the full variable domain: DTGVSQNPRHKITKRGQNVTFRCDPISEHNRLYWYRQTLGQGPEFLTYFQNEAQLEKSRLLSDRFSAERPKGSFSTLEIQRTEQGDSAMYLCASSPTGHEAFFGQGTRLTVV.

This CDR3 reads CATAGSNQPQHF. The CDR3 region has the DNA TGTGCCACCGCGGGGAGCAATCAGCCCCAGCATTTT. The chain combines TRBV24-1 with TRBJ1-5; D uncertain. Germline V gene lookup returns CDR1 KGHDR and CDR2 SFDVKD. The V and J ends lost 9 bases and 1 base respectively, with 6 bases between them. The length of the CDR3 is 12 residues.

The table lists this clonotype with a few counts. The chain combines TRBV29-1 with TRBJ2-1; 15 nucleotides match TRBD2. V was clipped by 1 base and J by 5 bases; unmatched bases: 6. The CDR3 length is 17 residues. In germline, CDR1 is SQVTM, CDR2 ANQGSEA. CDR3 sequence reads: CSVEARTSGGVDNEQFF. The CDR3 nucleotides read TGCAGCGTTGAAGCACGGACTAGCGGGGGGGTAGACAATGAGCAGTTCTTC.

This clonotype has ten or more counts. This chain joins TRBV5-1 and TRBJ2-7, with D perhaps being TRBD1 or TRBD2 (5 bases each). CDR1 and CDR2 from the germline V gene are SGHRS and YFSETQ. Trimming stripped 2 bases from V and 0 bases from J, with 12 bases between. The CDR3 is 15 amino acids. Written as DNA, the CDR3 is TGCGCCAGCAGCTTTTGGCAGGGAGCCTCCTACGAGCAGTACTTC. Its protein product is CASSFWQGASYEQYF.

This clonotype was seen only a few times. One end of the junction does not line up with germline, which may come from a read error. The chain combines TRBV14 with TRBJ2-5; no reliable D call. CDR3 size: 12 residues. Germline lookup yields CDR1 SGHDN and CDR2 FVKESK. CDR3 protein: CASSRSWTGQHF. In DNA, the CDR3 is TGTGCCAGCAGCCGATCATGGACCGGGCAGCACTTC.

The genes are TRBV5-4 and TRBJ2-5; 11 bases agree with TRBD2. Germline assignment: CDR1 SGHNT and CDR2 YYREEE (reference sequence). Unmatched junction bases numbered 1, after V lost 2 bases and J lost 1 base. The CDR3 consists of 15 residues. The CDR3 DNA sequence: TGTGCCAGCAGCTTTAGCGGGGGGGCCCAAGAGACCCAGTACTTC. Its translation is CASSFSGGAQETQYF.

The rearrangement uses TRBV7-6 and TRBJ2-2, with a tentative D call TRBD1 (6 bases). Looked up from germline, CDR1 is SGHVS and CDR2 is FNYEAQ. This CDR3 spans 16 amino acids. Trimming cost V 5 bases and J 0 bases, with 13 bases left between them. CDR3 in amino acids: CASSRRQAANTGELFF. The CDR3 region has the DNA TGTGCCAGCAGCCGCCGACAGGCCGCGAACACCGGGGAGCTGTTTTTT.

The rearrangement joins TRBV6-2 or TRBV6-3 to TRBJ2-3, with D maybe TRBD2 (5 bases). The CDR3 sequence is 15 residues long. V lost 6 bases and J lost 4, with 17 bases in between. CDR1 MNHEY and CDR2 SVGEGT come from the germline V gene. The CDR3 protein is CASRKISGLADTQYF. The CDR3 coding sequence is TGTGCCAGCAGGAAGATCTCGGGGTTAGCAGATACGCAGTATTTT.